Presented here are 21 T cell receptor beta chains from one specimen sequenced in a study of T cell changes during pregnancy in multiple sclerosis. TCRdb's copy holds only in-frame clones and misses some; the assay was immunoSEQ multiplex PCR. There are 70,000 to 95,000 clones in the sample; roughly 93% occur only once, and around 0.75% lies in the top ten. Sequencing was performed on peripheral blood, taken in the second trimester of pregnancy. The receptors were sampled from a female donor in good health, enrolled as a control in a pregnancy study.

The chain has TRBV7-2 and TRBJ1-2, with 8 bases that match TRBD1. Trimming at V came to 4 bases and at J to 7 bases, leaving 5 bases not matched to a gene. This CDR3 region has 13 residues. Germline V lookup: CDR1 SGHTA, CDR2 FQGNSA. The CDR3 region is CASSSTRGPGYTF. The CDR3 coding sequence is TGTGCCAGCAGCTCGACCAGGGGGCCTGGCTACACCTTC.

The chain is built from TRBV5-1 and TRBJ2-1, with 9 bases that match TRBD1. From germline, CDR1 is SGHRS and CDR2 YFSETQ. Germline trimming cut 6 bases from V and 8 bases from J; bases unmatched to any gene: 15. The CDR3 consists of 16 residues. In DNA form, the CDR3 reads TGCGCCAGCACCCCCACGTCGGGACAGGGTGGCCATGAGCAGTTCTTC. This codes for CASTPTSGQGGHEQFF.

V and J are TRBV14 and TRBJ1-1; D gene uncertain. CDR3 length: 13 residues. Germline V gene sequence: CDR1 SGHDN, CDR2 FVKESK. V dropped 0 bases and J dropped 10 bases, with 12 bases sitting between them. CDR3 protein: CASSQELGSTAFF. The DNA of the CDR3 is TGTGCCAGCAGCCAAGAATTGGGCAGCACAGCTTTCTTT.

The chain is built from TRBV7-3 and TRBJ2-1; 7 bases are shared with TRBD1. From germline, CDR1 is SGHTA and CDR2 FQGTGA. The trim removed 5 bases at V and 5 bases at J, leaving 6 bases unmatched. The CDR3 has 14 residues. In nucleotides, the CDR3 is TGTGCCAGCAGCGAGGACAGGACGGACAATGAGCAGTTCTTC. It encodes CASSEDRTDNEQFF.

This rearrangement joins TRBV19 to TRBJ1-2, with 10 nucleotides matching TRBD1. The CDR3 covers 14 residues. Germline-derived CDR1 and CDR2 are LNHDA and SQIVND (reference sequence). V lost 4 bases, J lost 7 bases, and 6 bases stayed unmatched. CDR3 amino acids: CASSRPWTGGGYTF. The DNA for the CDR3 is TGTGCCAGTAGTAGGCCCTGGACAGGGGGTGGCTACACCTTC.

This chain links TRBV10-3 with TRBJ1-5; tentative D call: TRBD1 (5 bases). Per the germline V gene, CDR1 is ENHRY and CDR2 is SYGVKD. V was shortened by 3 bases and J by 6 bases, with 12 bases between the two germline ends. CDR3 size: 14 residues. This CDR3 reads CAISEGGGVQPQHF. As DNA, the CDR3 is TGTGCCATCAGTGAAGGTGGAGGGGTTCAGCCCCAGCATTTT.

The chain carries TRBV4-2 and TRBJ2-1; 7 bases are shared with TRBD2. The V gene's germline CDR1 is LGHNA and CDR2 YNFKEQ. The CDR3 totals 18 residues. J lost 0 bases, V lost 0 bases, and 8 bases had no gene match. The CDR3 DNA reads TGTGCCAGCAGCCAAGATCTGTCGCGGGGGAGCTCCTACAATGAGCAGTTCTTC. This translates into CASSQDLSRGSSYNEQFF.

The rearrangement links TRBV28 to TRBJ1-1; 10 nucleotides match TRBD1. The V gene's germline CDR1 is MDHEN and CDR2 SYDVKM. V lost 8 bases to trimming and J lost 3 bases; unmatched junction nucleotides: 12. The CDR3 loop spans 16 amino acids. The CDR3 region has the DNA TGTGCCAGCGACATCCGAGCGGGACAGGGGCACACTGAAGCTTTCTTT. Amino acid sequence: CASDIRAGQGHTEAFF.

The chain joins TRBV19 to TRBJ1-4, with a weak D call TRBD1 (5 bases). In germline, CDR1 is LNHDA, CDR2 SQIVND (reference sequence). The CDR3 loop spans 18 amino acids. V shed 4 bases and J shed 2 bases, with 20 bases lying between them. The CDR3 protein is CASSNPRQGIVTNEKLFF. Here the CDR3 DNA reads TGTGCCAGTAGTAACCCCCGGCAGGGTATCGTGACTAATGAAAAACTGTTTTTT.

The chain recombines TRBV18 with TRBJ2-5, with no clear D. The germline gives CDR1 KGHSH, CDR2 LQKENI. This CDR3 has 12 amino acids. V was cut by 3 bases and J by 1 base, with 3 bases left in between. The CDR3 sequence: CASSPSQETQYF. For the CDR3, the DNA is TGTGCCAGCTCACCCAGCCAAGAGACCCAGTACTTC.

In its sample, this clone was seen once. The chain has TRBV11-2 and TRBJ1-2; D is possibly TRBD1 (5 bases). The CDR3 spans 15 residues. V shed 1 base and J shed 2 bases, with 11 bases lying between them. Germline V gene data show CDR1 as SGHAT and CDR2 as FQNNGV. The CDR3 DNA is TGTGCCAGCAGCTTAGTCAGGGAAAGGAACTATGGCTACACCTTC. Amino acid sequence: CASSLVRERNYGYTF.

This chain uses TRBV11-2 with TRBJ1-2; D gene ambiguous. V lost 2 bases to trimming and J lost 4 bases, with 11 bases between them. The CDR3 totals 14 residues. The V gene's germline CDR1 is SGHAT and CDR2 FQNNGV. In nucleotides, the CDR3 is TGTGCCAGCAGCTTAATCGGGATCTCCTATGGCTACACCTTC. Translated, it gives CASSLIGISYGYTF.

V gene TRBV30 combines with J gene TRBJ1-6; 7 positions agree with TRBD1. This CDR3 has 15 residues. Germline V gene sequence: CDR1 GTSNPN, CDR2 SVGIG (reference sequence). J lost 8 bases, V lost 1 base, and 8 bases had no gene match. The CDR3 protein is CAWSGRDRVYSPLHF. CDR3 coding DNA: TGTGCCTGGAGTGGCCGGGACAGAGTTTATTCACCCCTCCACTTT. Filled out from reference TRBV30 and TRBJ1-6, the complete variable domain reads SQTIHQWPATLVQPVGSPLSLECTVEGTSNPNLYWYRQAAGRGLQLLFYSVGIGQISSEVPQNLSASRPQDRQFILSSKKLLLSDSGFYLCAWSGRDRVYSPLHFGNGTRLTVT.

The genes are TRBV19 and TRBJ1-1, with D unclear. Germline loops: CDR1 LNHDA, CDR2 SQIVND (reference sequence). Trimming removed 3 bases from V and 4 bases from J, with 18 bases in between. The CDR3 is 16 amino acids. The CDR3 region has the DNA TGTGCCAGTAGTATCCCCTTAAGAACCCGGGGCACTGAAGCTTTCTTT. Translated, it gives CASSIPLRTRGTEAFF.

The V gene is TRBV15, the J gene TRBJ2-7; the D gene is possibly TRBD1 (5 bases). The V end was cut by 0 bases, the J end by 2 bases, with 8 bases between. Germline assignment: CDR1 LNHNV and CDR2 YYDKDF (reference sequence). The CDR3 runs 14 residues. The CDR3 loop is CATSRDQGAYEQYF. The CDR3 DNA sequence: TGTGCCACCAGCAGAGATCAAGGGGCCTACGAGCAGTACTTC.

This chain uses TRBV2 with TRBJ2-2; 7 bases align to TRBD2. Germline CDR1 reads SNHLY; CDR2 reads FYNNEI. J gave up 0 bases and V 6 bases, and 7 bases lay outside the gene matches. The CDR3 runs 16 residues. DNA for the CDR3: TGTGCCAGCAGCCCCACAGCGGGGTCGAACACCGGGGAGCTGTTTTTT. It is translated as CASSPTAGSNTGELFF.

Only a few counts were recorded for this clone. The chain joins TRBV29-1 to TRBJ1-1; no definite D call. This CDR3 region has 14 residues. Trimming took 0 bases from V and 0 from J, leaving 8 bases between them. Germline CDR1 is SQVTM and CDR2 is ANQGSEA. The CDR3 coding sequence is TGCAGCGTTGAAGATGGCAGGTTGAACACTGAAGCTTTCTTT. Amino acid sequence: CSVEDGRLNTEAFF.

The chain combines TRBV6-1 with TRBJ2-7; 8 nucleotides align to TRBD1. Trimming cost V 3 bases and J 5 bases; bases outside gene matches: 9. Germline V gene lookup returns CDR1 MNHNS and CDR2 SASEGT. The CDR3 consists of 15 residues. This CDR3 reads CASSDSPGGFDEQYF. In DNA form, the CDR3 reads TGTGCCAGCAGTGACTCTCCAGGGGGCTTCGACGAGCAGTACTTC.

The chain links TRBV7-2 to TRBJ2-3, with 8 nucleotides matching TRBD2. Germline CDR1 is SGHTA and CDR2 is FQGNSA. The CDR3 loop spans 15 amino acids. Trimming cost V 5 bases and J 3 bases; bases outside gene matches: 7. The CDR3 nucleotides read TGTGCCAGCAGCACGACCGGGACTAGTACAGATACGCAGTATTTT. It yields the protein CASSTTGTSTDTQYF.

The rearrangement uses TRBV11-2 and TRBJ1-4; tentative D call: TRBD1 (6 bases). The CDR3 runs to 15 residues. Germline V gene data show CDR1 as SGHAT and CDR2 as FQNNGV. Deletions cut 3 bases from V and 3 bases from J, with 11 bases between. CDR3 protein: CASSFEGHSNEKLFF. CDR3 nucleotides: TGTGCCAGCAGCTTTGAGGGACACTCTAATGAAAAACTGTTTTTT.

V gene TRBV5-6 combines with J gene TRBJ2-1; the D gene is possibly TRBD2 (6 bases). V was cut by 5 bases and J by 10 bases, with 10 bases left in between. The CDR3 has 11 residues. Germline V CDR1 and CDR2: SGHDT, YYEEEE. The CDR3 DNA is TGTGCCAGCAGACGGGAGCTAGAGCAGTTCTTC. This gives the protein CASRRELEQFF.